The present TCR beta chain was sequenced within a study of CD8 T cells in cerebrospinal fluid in Alzheimer's disease (TCRdb year 2020). Some background on the complete study: The study assessed CSF T cell clonal expansion with two single-cell approaches: plate-based nested PCR sequencing and droplet-based sequencing. The study examined whether cerebrospinal fluid from healthy elderly individuals and from patients with neurodegenerative disease contained clonally expanded T cells. In the droplet-based CSF analysis comparing patients with controls, there were some ten healthy controls (around 11,000 cells) and some ten patients with MCI or Alzheimer's disease (around 10,000 cells). A total of under 25 samples were covered by the CSF gene-expression analysis, which included Parkinson's disease patients.

Turning to this clonotype: Its antigen has not been determined.

Libraries came from 10x single-cell sequencing. CSF cells were profiled with 10X Genomics single-cell V(D)J and 5' gene-expression libraries. CSF single-cell TCR libraries were sequenced on an Illumina NextSeq550. Regarding the original processing steps: V(D)J reads were aligned to the vdj-GRCh38 alts ensemble 2.0.0 reference and processed with the Cell Ranger vdj pipeline. Cell barcodes sharing the same set of productive CDR3 nucleotide sequences were defined as clonotypes. Clonotype information was added to Seurat v3.0 gene-expression metadata to link clonality with transcriptional profiles. Any CSF cell with more than 1,800 genes, more than 7,500 UMIs or more than 10% mitochondrial reads was excluded. To find TCRs with known antigen specificity, CDR3-beta sequences were matched against VDJdb. Network analysis of clone sharing used the R package qgraph and included only TCRs with complete alpha and beta chains. The reads were reprocessed in TCRdb, with one entry per CDR3 protein sequence and no accompanying DNA. TCRdb, not the authors, supplied the V and J calls. The data table for this sample lists about 1,500 distinct CDR3 sequences. Of the sample, around 10% falls within the top ten clones.

Acute infectious disease was absent in all participants, and all participants were in good physical condition. Neurodegeneration in patients was confirmed using biomarkers including neurofilament, amyloid-beta and tau. Live CSF cells for droplet-based sequencing were sorted with a live/dead marker. CSF was obtained by lumbar puncture, and immune cells were pelleted by centrifugation at 300g. CSF samples were inspected for red blood cells, and any blood-contaminated sample was excluded. CSF cells were cryopreserved by placing the cells in freezing medium, freezing the cells overnight at -80 degrees C, and then storing the cells in liquid nitrogen. Before analysis, CSF samples were kept in storage for less than six months. In the germline V gene (reference sequence), CDR1 corresponds to LNHDA and CDR2 to SQIVND. Including the terminal cysteine and phenylalanine, the CDR3 comprises 16 residues. DNA for this receptor is not on file.

Here is what the overall study found, with its caveats: The authors warned that finding EBV-specific TCRs in CSF does not prove a causal connection between EBV and Alzheimer's disease. Only samples with detectable clones went into the overall clonality comparison: 11 healthy, 5 MCI, 5 AD, and 6 PD. A higher percentage of TCRs was made up by the largest CSF clone in patients with MCI or Alzheimer's disease than in controls. The EBV-specific clones were neither the most highly expanded clones nor enriched among patients. In pooled data, a highly expanded clone (at least 3% of TCRs) was found in 1 of 10 healthy subjects versus most of the 6 Alzheimer's patients.

Input material: cerebrospinal fluid. This clonotype was obtained from a human donor with mild cognitive impairment. The rearrangement joined TRBV19 to TRBJ1-5; as DNA is missing, the TRBD1 call by TCRdb cannot be tested. The CDR3 has the sequence CASSRSGQGKNQPQHF.